This T cell receptor (beta chain) was captured in a study of human T cells and chemical hapten exposure. The overall study: It was small differences in pooled library volume that mainly caused per-sample TCR yields to vary. Study observations and caveats: Sensitizing with DPC caused no change in TCRs above 1 in 1000 frequency.

Individual cDNA molecules in this library carried unique molecular identifiers. TCRdb ran MiXCR on the 5' RACE reads and lists one entry per CDR3 protein. The sample holds approximately 140,000 distinct CDR3 sequences; about 4.3% are singletons and the top ten take over 1.1%. As to this clonotype: The antigen is not known.

Whole blood, unfractionated, served as the material for total RNA extraction. In germline, CDR1 is SGHTA, CDR2 FQGNSA. The V end lost 6 bases, the J end lost 7 bases, and 12 bases lay between the germline ends. The length of the CDR3 is 12 residues. This sequence joins TRBV7-2 and TRBJ1-1, with D possibly matching TRBD1 (5 bases). This receptor was obtained from a female donor in good health. CDR3 nucleotide sequence: TGTGCCAGCAGTCTGGGGGGGGGTGAAGCTTTCTTT. Translation gives CASSLGGGEAFF.